This T cell receptor (beta chain) is from a study of T cells in Graves' hyperthyroidism and ophthalmopathy. Patients aged 18 to 65 had newly diagnosed hyperthyroidism of under 2 months' duration. Researchers took RNA transcripts and amplified the TCR beta CDR3 regions from them. A first-round RT-PCR of the TCR CDR3 used the HTBI primer set. TCRdb analysed the multiplex PCR reads with MiXCR anew, one entry per CDR3 protein. Seen here are under 400,000 distinct CDR3 sequences, roughly a fifth observed once, and the top ten hold around 48%. Germline CDR1 SQVTM, CDR2 ANQGSEA. This CDR3 is built from 17 residues. With 4 bases removed from V and 5 bases from J, the gap between germline ends came to 26 bases. The study's findings and limits: Most thyroid-expanded clonotypes above 0.001 were also found in blood. By a 13 V-J model, ophthalmopathy was set apart from stable hyperthyroidism. The model anticipated ophthalmopathy a median approximately 6.7 months pre-onset.

This clonotype turned up a few times. Its antigen is not known. Material: blood. The J gene is TRBJ1-1, the V gene TRBV29-1; TRBD1 is a possible D gene (5 bases). This TCR came from a woman in her forties or fifties with Graves' hyperthyroidism. Written as DNA, the CDR3 is TGCAGCGTTGGGAGTCAGGGAGGGGTCCTTATAGGGACTGAAGCTTTCTTT. The encoded protein is CSVGSQGGVLIGTEAFF.